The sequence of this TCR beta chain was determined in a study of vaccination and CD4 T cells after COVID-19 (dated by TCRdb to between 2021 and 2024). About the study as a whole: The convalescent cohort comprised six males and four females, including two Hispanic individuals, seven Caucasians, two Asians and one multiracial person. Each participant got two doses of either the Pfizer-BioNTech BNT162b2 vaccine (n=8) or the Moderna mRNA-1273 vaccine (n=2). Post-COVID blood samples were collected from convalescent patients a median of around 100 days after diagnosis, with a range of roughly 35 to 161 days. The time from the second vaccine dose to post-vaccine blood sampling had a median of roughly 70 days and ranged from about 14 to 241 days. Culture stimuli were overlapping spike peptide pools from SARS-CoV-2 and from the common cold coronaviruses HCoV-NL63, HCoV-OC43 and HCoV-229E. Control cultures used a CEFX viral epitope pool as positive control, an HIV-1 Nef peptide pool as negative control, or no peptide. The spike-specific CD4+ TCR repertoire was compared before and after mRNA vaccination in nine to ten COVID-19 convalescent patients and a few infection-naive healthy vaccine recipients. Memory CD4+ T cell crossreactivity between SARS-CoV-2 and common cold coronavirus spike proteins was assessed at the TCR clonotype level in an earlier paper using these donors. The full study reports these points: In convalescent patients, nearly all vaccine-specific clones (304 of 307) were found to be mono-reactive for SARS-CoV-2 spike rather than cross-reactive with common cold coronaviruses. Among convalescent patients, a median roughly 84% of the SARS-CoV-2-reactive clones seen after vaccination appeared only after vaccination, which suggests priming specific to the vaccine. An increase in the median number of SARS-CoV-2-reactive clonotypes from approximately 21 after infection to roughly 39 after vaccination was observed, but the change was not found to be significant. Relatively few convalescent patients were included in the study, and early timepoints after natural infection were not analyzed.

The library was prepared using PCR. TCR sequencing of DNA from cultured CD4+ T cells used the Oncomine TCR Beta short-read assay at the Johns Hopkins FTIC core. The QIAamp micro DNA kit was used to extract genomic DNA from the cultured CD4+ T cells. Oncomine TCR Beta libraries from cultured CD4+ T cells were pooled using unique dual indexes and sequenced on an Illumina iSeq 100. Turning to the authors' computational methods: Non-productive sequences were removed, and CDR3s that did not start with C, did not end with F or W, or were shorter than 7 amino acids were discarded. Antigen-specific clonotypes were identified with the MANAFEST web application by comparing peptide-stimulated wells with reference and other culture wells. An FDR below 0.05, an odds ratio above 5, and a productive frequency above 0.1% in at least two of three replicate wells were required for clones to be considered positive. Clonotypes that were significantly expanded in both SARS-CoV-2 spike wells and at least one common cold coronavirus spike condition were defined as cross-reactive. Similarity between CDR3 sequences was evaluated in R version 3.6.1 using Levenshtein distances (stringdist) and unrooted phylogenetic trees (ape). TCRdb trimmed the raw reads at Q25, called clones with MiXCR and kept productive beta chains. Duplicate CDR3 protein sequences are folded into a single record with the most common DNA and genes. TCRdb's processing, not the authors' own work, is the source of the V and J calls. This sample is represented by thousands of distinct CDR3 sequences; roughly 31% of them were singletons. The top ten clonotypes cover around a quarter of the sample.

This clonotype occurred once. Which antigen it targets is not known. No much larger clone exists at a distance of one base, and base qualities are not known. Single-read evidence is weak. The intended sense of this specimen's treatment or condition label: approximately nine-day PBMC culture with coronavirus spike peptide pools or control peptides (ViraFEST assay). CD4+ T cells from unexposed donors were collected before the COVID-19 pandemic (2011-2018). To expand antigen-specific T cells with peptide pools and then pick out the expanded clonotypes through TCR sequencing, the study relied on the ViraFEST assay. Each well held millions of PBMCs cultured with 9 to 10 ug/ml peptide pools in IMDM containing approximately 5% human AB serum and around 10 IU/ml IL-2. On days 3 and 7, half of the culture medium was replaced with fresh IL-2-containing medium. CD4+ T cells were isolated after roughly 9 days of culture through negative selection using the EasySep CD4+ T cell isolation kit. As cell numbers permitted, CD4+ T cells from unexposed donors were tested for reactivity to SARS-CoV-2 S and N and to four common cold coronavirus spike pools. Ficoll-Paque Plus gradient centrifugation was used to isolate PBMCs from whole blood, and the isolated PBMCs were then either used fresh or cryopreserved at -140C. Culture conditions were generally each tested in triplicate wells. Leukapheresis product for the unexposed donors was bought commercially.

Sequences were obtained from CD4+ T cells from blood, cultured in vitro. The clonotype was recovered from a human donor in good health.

The CDR3 reads as follows: CASSRTSGSLNTQYF. The base sequence is TGTGCCAGCAGTCGGACTAGCGGGAGCCTCAATACGCAGTATTTT. The sequence joins TRBV7-2 to TRBJ2-3, with 13 middle bases fitting TRBD2. The junction shows trimming of 6 bases on V and 7 bases on J, and the gene matches do not reach 7 bases of it. Its CDR3 holds 15 amino acids, cysteine through phenylalanine. Only the CDR3 portion is preserved as DNA: 45 bases, with reading frame beginning at the first base. From a lookup of the germline V gene, CDR1 and CDR2 are SGHTA and FQGNSA.